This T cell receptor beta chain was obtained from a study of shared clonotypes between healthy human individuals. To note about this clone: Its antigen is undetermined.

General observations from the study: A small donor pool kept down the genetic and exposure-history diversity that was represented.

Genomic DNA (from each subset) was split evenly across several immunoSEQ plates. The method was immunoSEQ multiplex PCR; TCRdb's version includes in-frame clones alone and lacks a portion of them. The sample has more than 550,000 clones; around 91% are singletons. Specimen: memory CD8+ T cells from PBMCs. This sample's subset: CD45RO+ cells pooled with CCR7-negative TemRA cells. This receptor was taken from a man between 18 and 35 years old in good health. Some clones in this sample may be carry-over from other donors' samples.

The CDR3 spells CATSRGPRDGGGNEQFF. The CDR3 nucleotides read TGTGCCACCAGCAGAGGACCCCGGGACGGTGGGGGCAATGAGCAGTTCTTC. The chain carries TRBV15 and TRBJ2-1; D possibly uses TRBD1 or TRBD2 (5 bases each). The CDR3 contains 17 residues. Germline V lookup: CDR1 LNHNV, CDR2 YYDKDF (reference sequence). V was trimmed by 1 base and J by 6 bases, leaving 19 bases between them.